This T cell receptor beta chain was identified in a study of the immune and genomic landscape of osteosarcoma. The CDR3 consists of 12 residues. CDR1 and CDR2 (germline): KGHSH, LQKENI. V was shortened by 1 base and J by 1 base, with 1 base between the two germline ends. Of note for this clone: Its target is not known.

Primary, local recurrence and metastasis osteosarcoma tumors were taken after treatment from poor-prognosis patients. Study observations and caveats: Productive clonality stayed low overall, though C3 exceeded C1.

Repertoires were generated with immunoSEQ multiplex PCR, while TCRdb's copy carries only in-frame clones and drops some. The sample has more than 10,000 clones, 60% to 85% seen once. The clonotype originates from a human donor with osteosarcoma. The sequencing sample was made of osteosarcoma tumor tissue from the lung. J is TRBJ1-1 and V is TRBV18; no reliable D call. The CDR3 DNA reads as TGTGCCAGCTCACCACAGAACACTGAAGCTTTCTTT. Protein sequence: CASSPQNTEAFF.